The T cell receptor (beta chain) described here comes from a study of T cell changes during pregnancy in multiple sclerosis (dated by TCRdb to the late 2010s). For context, the study as a whole: In women with multiple sclerosis, the researchers looked at how the T cell repertoire shifted as pregnancy progressed.

From cysteine to phenylalanine, the CDR3 is 16 amino acids long. Just CDR3 DNA is preserved here, 48 bases in frame from base 1. From a lookup of the germline V gene, CDR1 and CDR2 are MDHEN and SYDVKM. The germline ends are 19 bases apart after V is trimmed by 5 bases and J by 2 bases. Worth noting for this clone: The clone's antigen remains unknown. No base qualities exist here, and no much larger clone lies one base off it.

The library relied on the immunoSEQ multiplex PCR assay. What TCRdb holds here is the immuneACCESS table cut down to in-frame rearrangements. Part of the clones is not present; checked against another copy, under half of the missing clones reflect an unresolved V gene, and the others are unexplained. The sample table shows about 34,000 clones, and just over 90% are seen once. The ten top clones hold about 10% of the sample. The clonotype was recovered from a female donor with multiple sclerosis, enrolled in a pregnancy study. The chain was built from TRBV28 and TRBJ2-7, and perhaps TRBD1 as D gene, on 6 matching bases. Sequenced material: CD8+ T cells from peripheral blood mononuclear cells, taken before pregnancy. CDR3 region: CASSTVTGSPTYEQYF. The bases are TGTGCCAGCAGTACTGTAACAGGGTCCCCCACCTACGAGCAGTACTTC.